Described below is a single T cell receptor (beta chain) sequence and its context. This sample includes further DNA sequences coding for the same CDR3. The method was immunoSEQ multiplex PCR; TCRdb's version includes in-frame clones alone and lacks a portion of them. The profile covers 95,000 to 130,000 clones, with more than 75% appearing a single time and roughly 2.5% taken by the ten largest. The record originates from a study of control samples from healthy donors and cancer patients. CDR1 and CDR2 from the germline V gene are SGHNT and YYREEE (reference sequence). This CDR3 comprises 14 residues. Trimming cost V 4 bases and J 9 bases; bases outside gene matches: 12.

This clonotype originated in a woman in her 70s in good health. Sequencing used blood. The V gene is TRBV5-4, the J gene TRBJ2-5; 7 nucleotides match TRBD2. The CDR3 here is CASSVGTGGGAQYF. The CDR3 DNA reads TGTGCCAGCAGCGTGGGGACTGGGGGGGGAGCCCAGTACTTC.